Listed below are T cell receptor beta chains from one sample, sequenced in a study of a mutant IDH1 vaccine in newly diagnosed glioma. The data were produced by immunoSEQ multiplex PCR, yet TCRdb's version contains in-frame clones alone and is incomplete. Of tens of thousands of clones listed, roughly 80% are singletons. Antigens for these TCRs are unknown. Specimen: PBMCs, collected from a glioma patient whose treatment included an IDH1 peptide vaccine. The receptors here all came from a man aged 30-40 years with glioma. CDR3s include the opening cysteine and the closing phenylalanine or tryptophan. D genes are given only for firm matches. A clone size is listed for some rows: how often the clone was seen (once, few, many), or a class if it is expanded.

clone size	D gene	J gene	V gene	CDR3 DNA	CDR3 protein
-	TRBD1	TRBJ1-1	TRBV15	TGTGCCACCAGCAGGAACAGGGGGCAGGGTGAAGCTTTCTTT	CATSRNRGQGEAFF
-	-	TRBJ1-2	TRBV15	TGTGCCACCAGCAGAGTTGACCCAACTATGGGCTACACCTTC	CATSRVDPTMGYTF
once	TRBD1	TRBJ1-2	TRBV29-1	TGCAGCGTTGGCACATCCGGGACAGGGCGCTTAGCTTTCACCTTC	CSVGTSGTGRLAFTF
-	-	TRBJ1-3	TRBV4-3	TGCGCCAGCAGCCAAGGAGAGCTTCCGCCGAGCTCTGGAAACACCATATATTTT	CASSQGELPPSSGNTIYF
-	-	TRBJ1-2	TRBV9	TGTGCCAGCAGCGTAGGTCGACGGTATGATGGCTACACCTTC	CASSVGRRYDGYTF
-	-	TRBJ2-2	TRBV6-5	TGTGCCAGCAGCCGAGGACACCGGCTCTCGCAGGAGCTGTTTTTT	CASSRGHRLSQELFF
-	TRBD1	TRBJ2-2	TRBV19	TGTGCCAGTAAATTGGGGACAGCGAACACCGGGGAGCTGTTTTTT	CASKLGTANTGELFF
-	TRBD1	TRBJ1-1	TRBV6-1	TGTGCCAGCAGTGAACGGAAGACAGGGTCTGAAGCTTTCTTT	CASSERKTGSEAFF
-	-	TRBJ1-4	TRBV18	TGTGCCAGCTCAAAAGTGGGGGAATCTGCAACTAATGAAAAACTGTTTTTT	CASSKVGESATNEKLFF
-	TRBD1	TRBJ1-5	TRBV4-3	TGCGCCAGCAGCCCAGGGGGCTTCAGTCAGCCCCAGCATTTT	CASSPGGFSQPQHF
-	-	TRBJ1-2	TRBV29-1	TGCAGCGTTGAAGAACAGGACTATGGCTACACCTTC	CSVEEQDYGYTF
-	-	TRBJ2-7	TRBV2	TGTGCCAGCAGTGACAGGTACGAGCAGTACTTC	CASSDRYEQYF
-	-	TRBJ1-2	TRBV11-2	TGTGCCAGCAGACCCATCGCCAGTTATGGCTACACCTTC	CASRPIASYGYTF
few	-	TRBJ1-1	TRBV19	TGTGCCAGTATCGAAGGGACAAGGAACACTGAAGCTTTCTTT	CASIEGTRNTEAFF
-	TRBD1	TRBJ2-7	TRBV30	TGTGCCTGGAGAGCGACAGGGGTATCCTACGAGCAGTACTTC	CAWRATGVSYEQYF
-	-	TRBJ1-5	TRBV28	TGTGCCAGCAGTCAGCAGGGCCACCTCAATCAGCCCCAGCATTTT	CASSQQGHLNQPQHF
-	-	TRBJ1-1	TRBV5-4	TGTGCCAGTCAGGAAAGTCCCAGCGTGAACACTGAAGCTTTCTTT	CASQESPSVNTEAFF
few	TRBD1	TRBJ1-4	TRBV14	TGTGCCAGCAGCCAATGGGACAGGGGATTAGAAAAACTGTTTTTT	CASSQWDRGLEKLFF
-	-	TRBJ2-7	TRBV29-1	TGCAGCGTCAAGGCCAGTTCCTACGAGCAGTACTTC	CSVKASSYEQYF
-	-	TRBJ1-1	TRBV29-1	TGCAGCGTTGTAGGGATGATGAACACTGAAGCTTTCTTT	CSVVGMMNTEAFF
-	-	TRBJ1-4	TRBV5-1	TGCGCCAGCAGCAGGGATGCAACTAATGAAAAACTGTTTTTT	CASSRDATNEKLFF
-	-	TRBJ1-2	TRBV19	TGTGCCAGTAGTTCGGACAGTCGGGGCCGAATTGGCTACACCTTC	CASSSDSRGRIGYTF
once	TRBD1	TRBJ2-7	TRBV2	TGTGCCAGCAGCCGGGACAGGGTGTACGAGCAGTACTTC	CASSRDRVYEQYF
-	TRBD1	TRBJ2-2	TRBV27	TGTGCCAGCAGTTTCAGGGACAGGGTATACACCGGGGAGCTGTTTTTT	CASSFRDRVYTGELFF
-	-	TRBJ2-5	TRBV7-2	TGTGCCAGCAGCTTAGGTTCCAGCCTCCAAGAGACCCAGTACTTC	CASSLGSSLQETQYF